A single sample is the source of the 28 T cell receptor beta chains below, sequenced in a study of glioma-infiltrating T cells. The iRepertoire nested amplicon-rescue multiplex PCR amplified TCR alpha and beta CDR3s from RNA. TCRdb processed the multiplex PCR reads anew with MiXCR; each CDR3 protein has one entry. This repertoire shows approximately 120,000 distinct CDR3 sequences, 20% to 25% found once; its top ten account for 13% to 15%. The sample consisted of glioma tissue, nonneoplastic brain tissue, or PBMCs (not recorded which). These receptors all come from a human donor with low-grade glioma or glioblastoma, undergoing nonglioma brain surgery, or in good health (not recorded which).

Comment on this clonotype: A much larger clone lies a single base off, so this may be a read error. V and J are TRBV6-5 and TRBJ2-1; D remains ambiguous. The CDR3 is 15 residues long. Trimming removed 6 bases at V and 5 bases at J, with 17 bases between. Germline CDR1 MNHEY, CDR2 SVGAGI. The CDR3 DNA reads TGTGCCAGCAGGCCCGGTTCCCGTCAGGACAATGAGCAGTTCTTC. As protein: CASRPGSRQDNEQFF.

Comments on this clonotype: The conserved phenylalanine or tryptophan is not found at the CDR3 terminus, so this likely reflects a read error. The chain combines TRBV7-9 with TRBJ2-4; 8 bases fit TRBD2. CDR3 length: 17 residues. J was trimmed by 1 base and V by 2 bases; bases with no gene match: 7. From germline, CDR1 is SEHNR and CDR2 FQNEAQ (reference sequence). The CDR3: CASSLWAGGPAKNIQYY. Here the CDR3 DNA reads TGTGCCAGCAGCTTATGGGCGGGGGGCCCGGCCAAAAACATTCAGTACTAC.

Comment on this clonotype: With a much larger clone just one base away, this may be a read error. V gene TRBV12-3 or TRBV12-4 combines with J gene TRBJ2-2; TRBD2 aligns across 10 bases. The CDR3 consists of 17 residues. After removal of 6 bases from V and 3 bases from J, the junction contained 10 bases not matched to a gene. DNA of the CDR3: TGTGCCAGCAGCCGGATTAGCGGGAGGTTGCACACCGGGGAGCTGTTTTTT. It encodes CASSRISGRLHTGELFF.

This clonotype was seen at least ten times. This may be a read error, as it is one base from a much larger clone. This chain joins TRBV7-6 and TRBJ2-7, with TRBD2 as a possible D gene (5 bases). CDR1 and CDR2 from the germline V gene are SGHVS and FNYEAQ. The CDR3 has 11 residues. As DNA, the CDR3 is TGTGCCAGCCGCTTAAGCGGCGAGCAGTACTTC. Translation: CASRLSGEQYF. The whole variable domain, filled in from reference TRBV7-6 and TRBJ2-7, reads GAGVSQSPRYKVTKRGQDVALRCDPISGHVSLYWYRQALGQGPEFLTYFNYEAQQDKSGLPNDRFSAERPEGSISTLTIQRTEQRDSAMYRCASRLSGEQYFGPGTRLTVT.

This clonotype was detected ten times or more. The chain carries TRBV6-2 or TRBV6-3 and TRBJ1-1; no reliable D call. V lost 3 bases, J lost 0 bases, and 8 bases lay in between. This CDR3 region has 14 residues. Per germline, CDR1 MNHEY and CDR2 SVGEGT. The CDR3 DNA sequence: TGTGCCAGCAGTTATCCCCCGCTGAACACTGAAGCTTTCTTT. It is translated as CASSYPPLNTEAFF.

This clonotype was observed many times. The chain links TRBV27 to TRBJ2-7; D possibly corresponds to TRBD2 (6 bases). In germline, CDR1 is MNHEY, CDR2 SMNVEV (reference sequence). This CDR3 contains 15 residues. Deletions cut 10 bases from V and 0 bases from J, with 19 bases between. The CDR3 loop is CATGPSRDFSYEQYF. The CDR3 nucleotides are TGTGCCACCGGCCCCTCCCGGGACTTCTCCTACGAGCAGTACTTC.

As regards this clonotype: A much larger clone lies one base from this, so it may be a read error. The chain uses TRBV4-1 and TRBJ1-2; TRBD1 matches 7 bases. The CDR3 loop spans 16 amino acids. Per germline, CDR1 MGHRA and CDR2 YSYEKL. DNA for the CDR3: TGCGCCAGCAGCCCCGGGACAGCTATATCTAACTATGGCTACAGCTTC. Translation gives CASSPGTAISNYGYSF.

This clonotype was seen ten or more times. This rearrangement joins TRBV3-1 to TRBJ2-7; perhaps TRBD1 as D (6 bases). With 1 base removed from V and 3 bases from J, the gap between germline ends came to 16 bases. CDR3 size: 16 residues. Germline lookup yields CDR1 LGHDT and CDR2 YNNKEL (reference sequence). This CDR3 reads CASSQAGQIVNYEQYF. CDR3 DNA: TGTGCCAGCAGCCAAGCAGGACAGATTGTGAACTACGAGCAGTACTTC.

This clonotype came up many times. The rearrangement uses TRBV19 and TRBJ1-5; 8 bases are a match to TRBD1. Germline V gives CDR1 LNHDA, CDR2 SQIVND (reference sequence). Germline trimming cut 9 bases from V and 4 bases from J; bases unmatched to any gene: 5. CDR3 length equals 13 residues. In DNA form, the CDR3 reads TGTGCCAGCAGCAGGGACAGGAATCAGCCCCAGCATTTT. Its translation is CASSRDRNQPQHF.

The chain links TRBV5-4 to TRBJ1-5, with TRBD1 as a possible D gene (5 bases). V lost 2 bases to trimming and J lost 8 bases, with 11 bases between them. The CDR3 spans 13 residues. In germline, CDR1 is SGHNT, CDR2 YYREEE (reference sequence). The CDR3 here is CASSFDSHKPQHF. CDR3 DNA sequence: TGTGCCAGCAGCTTCGACAGCCATAAGCCCCAGCATTTT.

The CDR3 reads CASLAGLYQETQYF. The CDR3, as DNA: TGTGCCAGCCTAGCGGGTTTGTACCAAGAGACCCAGTACTTC. This chain uses TRBV2 with TRBJ2-5; 8 positions agree with TRBD2. V trimming: 8 bases; J trimming: 0 bases; junction bases outside the gene matches: 5. The CDR3 covers 14 residues. CDR1 is SNHLY, CDR2 FYNNEI, per germline.

This chain connects TRBV19 to TRBJ2-1; no clear D gene. The V end lost 4 bases, the J end lost 15 bases, and 10 bases lay between the germline ends. Per the germline V gene, CDR1 is LNHDA and CDR2 is SQIVND (reference sequence). The CDR3 runs to 10 residues. This chain's CDR3 is CASSKPRLFF. The CDR3, as DNA: TGTGCCAGTAGTAAGCCCAGACTGTTCTTC.

The V and J genes are TRBV18 and TRBJ2-7, with D uncertain. The CDR3 runs 16 residues. V was pared by 6 bases and J by 6 bases, with 24 bases between. Germline CDR1 is KGHSH and CDR2 is LQKENI. In nucleotides, the CDR3 is TGTGCCAGCTCCCCGCTATCCGGGTCTGAGAACTGCGAGCAGTACTTC. It specifies CASSPLSGSENCEQYF. Full variable domain (missing parts from reference TRBV18 and TRBJ2-7): NAGVMQNPRHLVRRRGQEARLRCSPMKGHSHVYWYRQLPEEGLKFMVYLQKENIIDESGMPKERFSAEFPKEGPSILRIQQVVRGDSAAYFCASSPLSGSENCEQYFGPGTRLTVT.

In its sample, this clonotype was seen many times. V is TRBV6-1 and J is TRBJ2-5; D is perhaps TRBD1 (6 bases). The CDR3 covers 13 residues. Germline-derived CDR1 and CDR2 are MNHNS and SASEGT. The V end lost 4 bases, the J end lost 3 bases, and 9 bases lay between the germline ends. For the CDR3, the DNA is TGTGCCAGCAGTGGGGCAGGGGAAGAGACCCAGTACTTC. Its protein product is CASSGAGEETQYF.

This clonotype occurred many times. The rearrangement links TRBV7-2 to TRBJ2-6; tentative D call: TRBD2 (5 bases). Germline V gene data show CDR1 as SGHTA and CDR2 as FQGNSA. This CDR3 has 20 amino acids. The V end lost 3 bases, the J end lost 0 bases, and 21 bases lay between the germline ends. CDR3: CASSLFLSGDWVSGANVLTF. DNA for the CDR3: TGTGCCAGCAGCTTGTTTTTATCCGGGGATTGGGTCTCTGGGGCCAACGTCCTGACTTTC.

This clonotype was recorded at least ten times. The chain is built from TRBV3-1 and TRBJ1-1, with D possibly matching TRBD1 (5 bases). Trimming shortened V by 6 bases and J by 1 base, and 15 bases separated the two germline ends. Germline CDR1 reads LGHDT; CDR2 reads YNNKEL (reference sequence). The CDR3 has 15 amino acids. The CDR3 loop reads CASRSATARNTEAFF. The CDR3 nucleotides are TGTGCCAGCAGATCGGCGACAGCCAGGAACACTGAAGCTTTCTTT.

This clonotype has a count of ten or more. This chain connects TRBV24-1 to TRBJ2-1; D is unresolved. This CDR3 contains 13 residues. The germline V gene has CDR1 KGHDR and CDR2 SFDVKD. With 2 bases removed from V and 10 bases from J, the gap between germline ends came to 11 bases. For the CDR3, the DNA is TGTGCCACCAGTGATTCGGCGTTGGGGGAGCAGTTCTTC. Translation: CATSDSALGEQFF.

This clonotype was observed once. The germline gene is not matched at one end of the junction; a read error may be the cause. The rearrangement uses TRBV7-2 and TRBJ1-3; a possible D gene is TRBD1 (5 bases). The CDR3 spans 14 residues. Germline-derived CDR1 and CDR2 are SGHTA and FQGNSA. The CDR3 is CASSLGGAGNSMYF. CDR3 DNA: TGTGCCAGCAGCTTAGGGGGCGCGGGAAACTCCATGTATTTT.

This clonotype was recorded at least ten times. The chain employs TRBV18 and TRBJ2-1, with 8 bases fitting TRBD2. The CDR3 consists of 14 residues. The germline CDR1 and CDR2 sequences are KGHSH and LQKENI. Trimming took 5 bases from V and 5 from J; bases not matched to a gene: 5. CDR3 sequence: CASSAVAGHNEQFF. The CDR3 nucleotides are TGTGCCAGCTCAGCGGTAGCGGGACACAATGAGCAGTTCTTC.

Ten or more counts support this clonotype. This rearrangement joins TRBV4-3 to TRBJ2-1; D is perhaps TRBD2 (6 bases). This CDR3 comprises 16 residues. Trimming took off 0 bases at V and 6 bases at J, with 15 bases between the two ends. The germline V gene encodes CDR1 LGHNA and CDR2 YSLEER. The CDR3 bases are TGCGCCAGCAGCCAAGAGCTCAGCGGGTCCGGCAATGAGCAGTTCTTC. Protein: CASSQELSGSGNEQFF.

V and J are TRBV3-1 and TRBJ2-7, with D hard to call. V shed 0 bases and J shed 4 bases, with 13 bases lying between them. Germline V gene lookup returns CDR1 LGHDT and CDR2 YNNKEL (reference sequence). This CDR3 region has 15 residues. CDR3 bases: TGTGCCAGCAGCCAAGAAGCACAAGGATCTTACGAGCAGTACTTC. As protein: CASSQEAQGSYEQYF.

Only one count was recorded for this clonotype. In DNA form, the CDR3 reads TGTGCCAGCATCTTAATCGACAGGGTCCACGAGCAGTACTTC. Translating it yields CASILIDRVHEQYF. This sequence joins TRBV5-4 and TRBJ2-7; TRBD1 agrees at 7 bases. The CDR3 spans 14 residues. Germline V gene data show CDR1 as SGHNT and CDR2 as YYREEE (reference sequence). Unmatched junction bases numbered 11, after V lost 6 bases and J lost 5 bases.

This clonotype has ten or more counts. J is TRBJ1-5 and V is TRBV4-1; D perhaps matches TRBD1 (5 bases). The CDR3 totals 17 residues. Trimming pared 2 bases from V and 4 bases from J, leaving 18 bases between. Germline CDR1 and CDR2: MGHRA and YSYEKL. The CDR3 protein is CASSQSETRGGNQPQHF. CDR3 nucleotides: TGCGCCAGCAGCCAATCCGAAACGAGGGGCGGGAATCAGCCCCAGCATTTT.

This clonotype was observed at least ten times. V is TRBV28 and J is TRBJ2-1; the D gene is possibly TRBD1 (5 bases). Trimming cost V 4 bases and J 0 bases, with 16 bases left between them. CDR3 length equals 17 residues. Germline CDR1 and CDR2: MDHEN and SYDVKM. The CDR3 spells CASSSFQGGRSYNEQFF. CDR3 in DNA: TGTGCCAGCAGTTCGTTCCAGGGCGGCCGCTCCTACAATGAGCAGTTCTTC.

This chain uses TRBV10-3 with TRBJ2-5; 7 bases are a match to TRBD2. This CDR3 spans 16 amino acids. Looked up from germline, CDR1 is ENHRY and CDR2 is SYGVKD. V shed 0 bases, J shed 2 bases, and the junction held 6 bases outside the gene matches. CDR3 in amino acids: CAISESPAGTQETQYF. The CDR3 DNA follows: TGTGCCATCAGTGAGTCGCCAGCGGGGACGCAAGAGACCCAGTACTTC.

This clonotype was seen only a few times. The V call is TRBV5-1, the J call TRBJ1-1; 7 bases align to TRBD1. This CDR3 comprises 13 residues. The trim removed 7 bases at V and 4 bases at J, leaving 7 bases unmatched. CDR1 and CDR2 from the germline V gene are SGHRS and YFSETQ. The CDR3 spells CASETGQGTEAFF. In DNA form, the CDR3 reads TGCGCCAGCGAGACAGGGCAGGGCACTGAAGCTTTCTTT.

This clonotype was seen ten or more times. The V gene is TRBV7-9, the J gene TRBJ2-5; no clear D gene. Trimming left V 5 bases short and J 2 bases short, with 12 bases between. The CDR3 has 14 amino acids. Germline CDR1 reads SEHNR; CDR2 reads FQNEAQ (reference sequence). The CDR3 region has the DNA TGTGCCAGCAGCGACGGACGGGTACAAGAGACCCAGTACTTC. Protein: CASSDGRVQETQYF.

This clonotype was seen a handful of times. This chain connects TRBV29-1 to TRBJ2-2; TRBD2 matches 8 bases. The CDR3 contains 14 residues. CDR1 is SQVTM, CDR2 ANQGSEA, per germline. Trimming took 5 bases from V and 2 from J; bases not matched to a gene: 4. The CDR3 sequence: CSVLSGINTGELFF. Here the CDR3 DNA reads TGCAGCGTTCTTAGCGGGATCAACACCGGGGAGCTGTTTTTT.